This TCR beta chain came from a study of PD-1 blockade in classical Hodgkin lymphoma. Study-wide background: On a schedule of every 2 weeks, patients received nivolumab 3 mg/kg intravenously. General observations from the study: Complete responders matched newly diagnosed patients in baseline diversity. At baseline, newly diagnosed patients reportedly showed less TCR diversity than healthy donors.

In the case of this clone: The antigen is not known.

Germline CDR1 SEHNR, CDR2 FQNEAQ (reference sequence). V lost 3 bases and J 8 bases, leaving 10 bases between the germline ends. This CDR3 has 12 amino acids. Only in-frame clones appear in the TCRdb table, and some are missing; sequencing was by immunoSEQ multiplex PCR. Seen here are some 110,000 clones, about nine tenths observed once, and the top ten hold around 19%. Regarding time point: cycle 4 day 1 (C4D1), after about 6 weeks of nivolumab. Autologous stem cell transplantation was followed by relapse in every patient, and brentuximab vedotin exposure varied. Complete response, partial response or progressive disease constituted the best response categories observed.

This chain joins TRBV7-9 and TRBJ1-1, with D hard to call. The sample in question was peripheral blood mononuclear cells (PBMCs), obtained before the fourth cycle of nivolumab. This clonotype was sampled from a human donor with classical Hodgkin lymphoma. The CDR3, as DNA: TGTGCCAGCAGCTTCGGCCAGCCAGAAGCTTTCTTT. It yields the protein CASSFGQPEAFF.